These 10 T cell receptor beta chains were sequenced from one sample in a study of identical twins. TCRdb analysed the 5' RACE reads with MiXCR anew, one entry per CDR3 protein. In the table there are 450,000 to 650,000 distinct CDR3 sequences, over 8.5% of which are singletons. The sample was also reused in another study, on yellow fever vaccine responses in identical twins.

The sequencing input was PBMCs. The receptors stem from a woman aged 18-29 years in good health.

The rearrangement joins TRBV12-3 or TRBV12-4 to TRBJ2-1; D remains unclear. The germline V and J ends were trimmed by 6 bases and 1 base, with 13 bases remaining between them. This CDR3 comprises 15 residues. CDR3 sequence (DNA): TGTGCCAGCAGCCTACCTTACGGGTCCTACAATGAGCAGTTCTTC. Encoded protein: CASSLPYGSYNEQFF.

This clonotype was picked up many times. This sequence joins TRBV20-1 and TRBJ2-7; D gene ambiguous. Germline CDR1 reads DFQATT; CDR2 reads SNEGSKA (reference sequence). This CDR3 spans 13 amino acids. V was clipped by 1 base and J by 0 bases, with 7 bases between them. The CDR3 bases are TGCAGTGCTAGAGGACTGGCCTCCTACGAGCAGTACTTC. As protein: CSARGLASYEQYF.

This clonotype showed up many times. This chain joins TRBV6-1 and TRBJ2-7, with 8 bases matching TRBD1. With V trimmed by 4 bases and J by 0 bases, 8 bases remained unmatched. The length of the CDR3 is 16 residues. From germline, CDR1 is MNHNS and CDR2 SASEGT. CDR3 nucleotide sequence: TGTGCCAGCAGTGGGGGTAGAGGGACAGGCTCCTACGAGCAGTACTTC. Protein: CASSGGRGTGSYEQYF.

The genes are TRBV30 and TRBJ2-7, with 9 positions matching TRBD1. J lost 1 base, V lost 1 base, and 2 bases had no gene match. This CDR3 is built from 14 residues. CDR1 is GTSNPN, CDR2 SVGIG, per germline (reference sequence). Here the CDR3 reads CAWSAGQGSYEQYF. The CDR3 DNA reads as TGTGCCTGGAGTGCCGGACAGGGGTCCTACGAGCAGTACTTC.

The rearrangement links TRBV3-1 to TRBJ2-1, with D uncertain. The ends were cut back, 3 bases at V and 5 bases at J, with 20 bases in the middle. The CDR3 covers 17 residues. CDR1 and CDR2 from the germline V gene are LGHDT and YNNKEL (reference sequence). The CDR3 region has the DNA TGTGCCAGCAGCCAGGCGGTCCCAAGGAACCCCAACAATGAGCAGTTCTTC. Translation gives CASSQAVPRNPNNEQFF.

This clonotype occurred a few times. V usage is TRBV29-1 and J usage is TRBJ2-1, with a weak D call TRBD2 (5 bases). Germline CDR1 and CDR2: SQVTM and ANQGSEA. The V and J ends lost 7 bases and 7 bases respectively, with 17 bases between them. This CDR3 spans 13 amino acids. The CDR3 DNA reads TGCAGCGCGTTGCGGGCATCTACAAATGAGCAGTTCTTC. It yields the protein CSALRASTNEQFF.

The V and J genes are TRBV5-1 and TRBJ2-1, with TRBD2 identical over 10 bases. The CDR3 loop spans 16 amino acids. The V gene end was trimmed by 4 bases and the J gene end by 6 bases; junction bases not matched to a gene: 10. Germline-derived CDR1 and CDR2 are SGHRS and YFSETQ. The CDR3 DNA is TGCGCCAGCAGCCCGGGGGGACTAGCGTTAACCAATGAGCAGTTCTTC. Translation gives CASSPGGLALTNEQFF.

The chain has TRBV9 and TRBJ2-1; TRBD2 might be the D (7 bases). Germline V gene sequence: CDR1 SGDLS, CDR2 YYNGEE. With 0 bases removed from V and 3 bases from J, the gap between germline ends came to 13 bases. The CDR3 totals 16 residues. The CDR3 DNA reads as TGTGCCAGCAGCGTAGAAAGGGGGGGCGGCTACAATGAGCAGTTCTTC. Translation: CASSVERGGGYNEQFF.

This clonotype was counted many times. The chain carries TRBV24-1 and TRBJ2-1; D possibly corresponds to TRBD2 (6 bases). This CDR3 comprises 12 residues. Germline V CDR1 and CDR2: KGHDR, SFDVKD. The ends were cut back, 11 bases at V and 5 bases at J, with 12 bases in the middle. The CDR3, as DNA: TGTGCCAGCGGGACTCCGAACAATGAGCAGTTCTTC. Translated: CASGTPNNEQFF.

This clonotype appeared many times. The chain employs TRBV2 and TRBJ2-3; the D gene could be TRBD1 or TRBD2 (5 bases each). This CDR3 region has 13 residues. Germline-derived CDR1 and CDR2 are SNHLY and FYNNEI. The ends were cut back, 4 bases at V and 5 bases at J, with 10 bases in the middle. The CDR3 here is CASSGQRVDTQYF. For the CDR3, the DNA is TGTGCCAGCAGTGGACAGAGGGTAGATACGCAGTATTTT.